The next 7 T cell receptor beta chains were all read from a single sample in a study of shared clonotypes between healthy human individuals. The naive CD8 subset, CD45RO-negative cells positively selected for CCR7, excluded terminally differentiated effector memory CD45RA+ cells. The data were produced by immunoSEQ multiplex PCR, yet TCRdb's version contains in-frame clones alone and is incomplete. The repertoire includes approximately 810,000 clones, approximately 92% of them detected once, and less than 25% sits in the top ten. The sequencing input was naive CD8+ T cells sorted from blood. Receptor source: a man younger than 45 in good health.

This clone has a single count. The rearrangement joins TRBV18 to TRBJ2-2, with D unclear. The CDR3 length is 12 residues. V gave up 8 bases and J gave up 5 bases, with 9 bases separating them. Germline values: CDR1 KGHSH, CDR2 LQKENI. CDR3 protein: CASPYLTGELFF. The DNA for the CDR3 is TGTGCCAGCCCATACTTGACCGGGGAGCTGTTTTTT.

This chain uses TRBV7-6 with TRBJ2-2; perhaps TRBD2 as D (6 bases). Per the germline V gene, CDR1 is SGHVS and CDR2 is FNYEAQ. This CDR3 is 15 amino acids long. The V gene lost 1 base and the J gene lost 4 bases, with 10 bases spanning the gap. The CDR3 protein is CASSLVFGGTGELFF. The CDR3 DNA reads TGTGCCAGCAGCTTAGTCTTCGGGGGCACCGGGGAGCTGTTTTTT.

The CDR3 sequence is CASNIAGSGELFF. The DNA for the CDR3 is TGTGCCAGCAATATAGCGGGGTCCGGGGAGCTGTTTTTT. The rearrangement links TRBV28 to TRBJ2-2; 8 bases align to TRBD2. V was clipped by 7 bases and J by 6 bases; unmatched bases: 4. The germline V gene encodes CDR1 MDHEN and CDR2 SYDVKM. The CDR3 runs to 13 residues.

CDR3 in amino acids: CASSSGDSYNEQFF. The DNA of the CDR3 is TGTGCCAGCAGTTCGGGTGACTCCTACAATGAGCAGTTCTTC. The chain links TRBV6-5 to TRBJ2-1; the D is unclear. The length of the CDR3 is 14 residues. CDR1 and CDR2 from the germline V gene are MNHEY and SVGAGI. The ends were cut back, 4 bases at V and 0 bases at J, with 7 bases in the middle.

The V call is TRBV15, the J call TRBJ2-7, with D tentatively TRBD2 (6 bases). V dropped 1 base and J dropped 3 bases, with 22 bases sitting between them. The CDR3 totals 18 residues. Germline CDR1 is LNHNV and CDR2 is YYDKDF (reference sequence). CDR3 sequence: CATSRVREQSKHIYEQYF. The CDR3 nucleotides are TGTGCCACCAGCAGAGTTCGGGAGCAGAGCAAACATATCTACGAGCAGTACTTC.

V usage is TRBV14 and J usage is TRBJ2-3, with 9 bases fitting TRBD2. Per the germline V gene, CDR1 is SGHDN and CDR2 is FVKESK. The junction had 5 bases not matched to a gene; V was cut back by 4 bases and J by 0 bases. The CDR3 spans 16 residues. CDR3 nucleotides: TGTGCCAGCAGCCGACTAGCGGATACTAGCACAGATACGCAGTATTTT. Residues: CASSRLADTSTDTQYF.

The gene calls are TRBV2 and TRBJ1-1, with 7 bases identical to TRBD1. This CDR3 contains 15 residues. J lost 0 bases, V lost 5 bases, and 6 bases had no gene match. Germline loops: CDR1 SNHLY, CDR2 FYNNEI. The CDR3 DNA sequence: TGTGCCAGCAGTATGACAGGGATAATGAACACTGAAGCTTTCTTT. This codes for CASSMTGIMNTEAFF. The variable domain in full, with the rest retrieved from reference TRBV2 and TRBJ1-1, is EPEVTQTPSHQVTQMGQEVILRCVPISNHLYFYWYRQILGQKVEFLVSFYNNEISEKSEIFDDQFSVERPDGSNFTLKIRSTKLEDSAMYFCASSMTGIMNTEAFFGQGTRLTVV.